The following is a TCR beta chain sequence with its context. The antigen is unknown. Primers: 60 Vbeta forward and 13 Jbeta reverse. The table came from immunoSEQ multiplex PCR; TCRdb's copy has only in-frame clones and leaves some out. In the table there are around 110,000 clones, around two thirds of which are singletons. This sample was taken from a study of cytomegalovirus exposure and HLA in healthy donors. In the study overall: Most genotyped donors, over 70% of around 370, had Caucasian-associated genetic ancestry.

The CDR3 sequence is 13 residues long. Trimming took 6 bases from V and 1 from J, leaving 9 bases between them. CDR1 and CDR2 from the germline V gene are MNHEY and SMNVEV (reference sequence). General observations from the study: Reported findings show TCR beta sequences accurately forecast HLA-A and HLA-B alleles in most subjects. In an earlier analysis, in approximately 570 donors, most V segments appeared productive either ~87% or ~30% of the time. In a later analysis, several top co-occurrence clusters appeared linked to parvovirus B19, influenza, CMV and Epstein-Barr virus.

This TCR derives from a woman between 40 and 50 years old in good health and CMV-seropositive. J is TRBJ2-5 and V is TRBV27; D is perhaps TRBD1 (5 bases). Sequenced material: PBMCs. The CDR3 here is CASSRRVQETQYF. The DNA of the CDR3 is TGTGCCAGCAGCCGCAGGGTCCAAGAGACCCAGTACTTC.